This TCR beta chain was captured in a study of OX40 agonist ivuxolimab in advanced cancers. General study findings and limits: At doses 0.1 to 3.0 mg/kg, CD4+ and CD8+ clones expanded.

About this clone itself: Its cognate antigen is unknown.

CDR3 size: 15 residues. From germline, CDR1 is SGDLS and CDR2 YYNGEE. The V and J ends lost 0 bases and 1 base respectively, with 10 bases between them. TCRdb's copy holds only in-frame clones and misses some; the assay was immunoSEQ multiplex PCR. The sample yields tens of thousands of clones, 81% seen once. The sample was CD4+ or CD8+ T cells sorted from blood, taken in a trial of the OX40 agonist ivuxolimab. The chain uses TRBV9 and TRBJ1-1, with a weak D call TRBD1 (5 bases). This TCR came from an adult with an advanced solid tumor such as melanoma, head and neck, liver or kidney cancer. The CDR3 protein is CASSVAAGGNTEAFF. As DNA, the CDR3 is TGTGCCAGCAGCGTAGCCGCGGGGGGGAACACTGAAGCTTTCTTT.